The T cell receptor (beta chain) described here comes from a study of graft-versus-host responses after intestinal transplantation (dated by TCRdb to the early 2020s). About the investigation overall: The transplants that recipients received were multivisceral, liver-intestinal, or isolated intestinal. Every recipient was given anti-thymocyte globulin induction, followed by around three years of maintenance tacrolimus and steroids. Rather than being sequenced by the commercial service, samples from a few later patients were sequenced in-house on an Illumina MiSeq and processed with MiXCR. A peak of at least 4% donor T cells among recipient peripheral blood mononuclear cells was the definition used for donor T cell macrochimerism. Alloreactive clones were identified by sequencing pre-transplant mixed lymphocyte reaction products and comparing them with unstimulated pre-transplant donor and recipient T cells. Graft-versus-host and host-versus-graft alloreactive T cell clones were tracked in the graft, circulation and bone marrow after intestinal transplantation using bulk TCR-beta CDR3 sequencing. Of the 20 to 30 intestinal transplant recipients enrolled in the cohort, one of whom was a retransplant, a few patients without pretransplant specimens were excluded. The study at large found these results: GvH clones turned up in recipient bone marrow, with some appearing earlier in ileal mucosa or blood, a pattern consistent with an intestinal mucosal origin. Early after transplant, peak levels of circulating GvH clones were associated with declines in HvG clones. The conclusions were limited by the relatively low number and heterogeneity of the intestinal transplant patients. High GvH to HvG T cell clonal ratios were observed in the allografts of patients with donor T cell macrochimerism.

In the first month after transplant, blood samples were collected up to 4 times, and after that at least monthly when available. The library was obtained by the immunoSEQ multiplex PCR assay. For most patients, genomic DNA was subjected to high-throughput TCR-beta CDR3 sequencing by Adaptive Biotechnologies. For the original study's pipeline: Adaptive's ImmunoSEQ software was the source of the TCR sequencing data for about 20 patients, while three other patients were processed with MiXCR and VDJtools. Because the origin of CDR3 nucleotide sequences shared between donor and recipient could not be assigned, those sequences were removed. To count as alloreactive, a clone needed at least 2-fold expansion over unstimulated cells and a minimum CFSE-low frequency of 0.002% (template counts) or 0.001% (read counts). Mappable clones were those detected in sequenced pre-transplant spleen, lymph node, or MLR CFSE-low populations of the donor or recipient. Cumulative frequency of alloreactive clones was calculated as a percentage of all sequences weighted by copy number. TCRdb holds this immuneACCESS table with in-frame rearrangements only. Some clones are missing; in checked studies, unresolved V genes explain under half, and the rest has no known cause. V and J calls and clone size are those listed in that table; D and trimming were worked out from the DNA. The sample table holds about 45,000 clones, of which 91% were seen once. Together, the top ten hold roughly 4.5% of the sample.

About this clone: There is no known antigen for this receptor. It has no much larger one-base neighbor in the sample; base qualities were not kept.

This sequence originates from a human patient who received an intestinal transplant, so some T cells may come from the graft donor. The sequencing here drew on PBMCs, taken 524 days after transplant.

This receptor carries the CDR3 CASSLLPQQETQYF. The DNA sequence is as follows: TGTGCCAGCAGCTTACTGCCACAACAAGAGACCCAGTACTTC. The sequence is built from TRBV7-8 and TRBJ2-5, with no confidently assigned D gene. Trimming removed 2 bases from V and 2 bases from J, leaving 9 bases between the germline ends. The CDR3, cysteine through phenylalanine, is 14 amino acids long. The DNA shown is the 42-base CDR3, in frame from base 1. From the germline V gene, CDR1 is SGHVS and CDR2 is FQNEAQ.